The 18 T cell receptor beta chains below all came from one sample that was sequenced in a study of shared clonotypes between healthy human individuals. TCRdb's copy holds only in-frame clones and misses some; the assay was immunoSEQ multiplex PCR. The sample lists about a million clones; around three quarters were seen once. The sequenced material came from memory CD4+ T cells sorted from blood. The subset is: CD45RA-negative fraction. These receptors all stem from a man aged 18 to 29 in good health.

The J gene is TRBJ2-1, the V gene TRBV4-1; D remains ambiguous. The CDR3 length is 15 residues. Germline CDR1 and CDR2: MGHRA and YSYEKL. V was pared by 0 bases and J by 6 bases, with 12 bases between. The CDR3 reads CASSQDLLPTNEQFF. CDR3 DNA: TGCGCCAGCAGCCAAGATCTACTCCCTACCAATGAGCAGTTCTTC.

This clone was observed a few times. The CDR3 DNA reads TGTGCCTTAGCCAACAGGCATGTTAGAGGTATCGGTGGCTACACCTTC. The encoded protein is CALANRHVRGIGGYTF. The chain carries TRBV30 and TRBJ1-2; the D gene is possibly TRBD1 (5 bases). Trimming removed 7 bases from V and 7 bases from J, with 28 bases in between. There are 16 residues in the CDR3. CDR1 and CDR2 from the germline V gene are GTSNPN and SVGIG (reference sequence). The variable domain in full, completed from reference TRBV30 and TRBJ1-2, reads SQTIHQWPATLVQPVGSPLSLECTVEGTSNPNLYWYRQAAGRGLQLLFYSVGIGQISSEVPQNLSASRPQDRQFILSSKKLLLSDSGFYLCALANRHVRGIGGYTFGSGTRLTVV.

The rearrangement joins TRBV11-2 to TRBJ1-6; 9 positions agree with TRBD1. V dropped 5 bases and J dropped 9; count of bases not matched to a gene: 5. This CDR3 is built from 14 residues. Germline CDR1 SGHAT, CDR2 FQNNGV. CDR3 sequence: CASSETGGSSPLHF. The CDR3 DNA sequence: TGTGCCAGCAGCGAGACAGGGGGAAGTTCACCCCTCCACTTT.

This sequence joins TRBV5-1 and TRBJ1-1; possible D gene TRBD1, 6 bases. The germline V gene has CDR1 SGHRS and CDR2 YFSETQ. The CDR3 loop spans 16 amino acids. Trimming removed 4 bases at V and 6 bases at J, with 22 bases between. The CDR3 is CASSNLPQGPGAEAFF. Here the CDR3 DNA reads TGCGCCAGCAGCAATTTACCTCAGGGGCCGGGCGCTGAAGCTTTCTTT.

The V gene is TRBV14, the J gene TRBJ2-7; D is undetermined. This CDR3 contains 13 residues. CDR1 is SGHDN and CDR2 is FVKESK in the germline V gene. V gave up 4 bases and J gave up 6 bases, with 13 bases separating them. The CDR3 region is CASSPARFGEQYF. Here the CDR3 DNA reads TGTGCCAGCAGCCCCGCTAGGTTCGGCGAGCAGTACTTC.

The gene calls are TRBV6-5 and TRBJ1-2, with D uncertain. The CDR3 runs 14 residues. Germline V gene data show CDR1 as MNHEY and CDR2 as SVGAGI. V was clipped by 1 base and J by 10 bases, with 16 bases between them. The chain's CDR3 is CASSYYGSRGDYTF. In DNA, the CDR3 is TGTGCCAGCAGTTACTATGGCAGCCGTGGAGACTACACCTTC.

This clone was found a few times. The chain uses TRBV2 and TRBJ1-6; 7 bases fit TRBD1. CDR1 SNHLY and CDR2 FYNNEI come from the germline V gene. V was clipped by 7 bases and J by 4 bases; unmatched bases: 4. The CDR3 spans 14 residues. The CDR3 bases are TGTGCCAGCACGGCGACAGGGTATAATTCACCCCTCCACTTT. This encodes CASTATGYNSPLHF.

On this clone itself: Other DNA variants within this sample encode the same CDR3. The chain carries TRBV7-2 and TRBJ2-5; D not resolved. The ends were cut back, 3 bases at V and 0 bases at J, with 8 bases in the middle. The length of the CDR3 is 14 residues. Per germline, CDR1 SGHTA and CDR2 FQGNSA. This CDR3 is CASSLAGYQETQYF. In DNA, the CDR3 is TGTGCCAGCAGCTTGGCAGGTTACCAAGAGACCCAGTACTTC.

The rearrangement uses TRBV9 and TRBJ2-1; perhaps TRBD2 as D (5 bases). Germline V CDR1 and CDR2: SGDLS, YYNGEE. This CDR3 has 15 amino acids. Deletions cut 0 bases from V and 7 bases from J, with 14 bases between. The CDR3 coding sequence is TGTGCCAGCAGCGTAGTAGTAGCGCCCGGGAATGAGCAGTTCTTC. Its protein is CASSVVVAPGNEQFF. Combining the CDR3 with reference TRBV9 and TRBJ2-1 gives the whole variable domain DSGVTQTPKHLITATGQRVTLRCSPRSGDLSVYWYQQSLDQGLQFLIQYYNGEERAKGNILERFSAQQFPDLHSELNLSSLELGDSALYFCASSVVVAPGNEQFFGPGTRLTVL.

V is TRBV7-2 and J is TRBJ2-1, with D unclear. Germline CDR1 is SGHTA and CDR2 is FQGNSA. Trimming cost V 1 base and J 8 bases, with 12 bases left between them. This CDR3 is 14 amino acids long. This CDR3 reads CASSLVSSADEQFF. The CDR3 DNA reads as TGTGCCAGCAGCTTAGTTTCTAGTGCCGATGAGCAGTTCTTC.

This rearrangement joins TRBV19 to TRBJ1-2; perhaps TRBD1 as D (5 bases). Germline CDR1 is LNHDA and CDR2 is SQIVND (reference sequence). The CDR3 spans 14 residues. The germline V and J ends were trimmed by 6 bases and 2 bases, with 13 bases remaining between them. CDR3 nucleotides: TGTGCCAGTAGGCGAGCAGGGACGAACTATGGCTACACCTTC. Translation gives CASRRAGTNYGYTF.

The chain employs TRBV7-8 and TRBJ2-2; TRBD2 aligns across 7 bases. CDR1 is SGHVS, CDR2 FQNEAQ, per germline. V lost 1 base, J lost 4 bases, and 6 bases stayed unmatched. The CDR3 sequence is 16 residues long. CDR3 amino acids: CASSLVPSGGTGELFF. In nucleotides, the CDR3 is TGTGCCAGCAGCTTAGTTCCGTCGGGGGGCACCGGGGAGCTGTTTTTT.

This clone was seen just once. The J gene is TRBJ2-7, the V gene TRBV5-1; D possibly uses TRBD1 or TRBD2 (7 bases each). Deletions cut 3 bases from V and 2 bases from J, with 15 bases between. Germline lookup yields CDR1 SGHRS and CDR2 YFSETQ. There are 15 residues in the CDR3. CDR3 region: CASSSLQGTTYEQYF. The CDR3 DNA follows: TGCGCCAGCAGCTCTTTACAGGGGACTACCTACGAGCAGTACTTC.

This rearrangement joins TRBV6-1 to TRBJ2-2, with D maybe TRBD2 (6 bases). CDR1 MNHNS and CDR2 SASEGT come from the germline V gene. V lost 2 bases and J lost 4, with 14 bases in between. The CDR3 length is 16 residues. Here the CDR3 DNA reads TGTGCCAGCAGTGAAAAATGGCGGCGGGGCACCGGGGAGCTGTTTTTT. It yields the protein CASSEKWRRGTGELFF.

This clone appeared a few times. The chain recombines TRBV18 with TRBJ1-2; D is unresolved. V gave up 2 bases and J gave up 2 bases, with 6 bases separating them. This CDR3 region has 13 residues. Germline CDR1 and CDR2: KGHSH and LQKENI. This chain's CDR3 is CASSPGFNYGYTF. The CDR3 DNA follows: TGTGCCAGCTCACCAGGTTTCAACTATGGCTACACCTTC.

The CDR3 DNA sequence: TGTGCCAGCAGTGCTGCTAGCGGGAGTATAGATACGCAGTATTTT. It encodes CASSAASGSIDTQYF. The rearrangement links TRBV6-4 to TRBJ2-3; 10 bases agree with TRBD2. This CDR3 is 15 amino acids long. J lost 5 bases, V lost 4 bases, and 6 bases had no gene match. Germline V lookup: CDR1 MRHNA, CDR2 SNTAGT.

CDR3 DNA sequence: TGTGCCAGCAGTTACGAGAGGACAGTGGGGGAGACCCAGTACTTC. This sequence encodes CASSYERTVGETQYF. The chain has TRBV6-5 and TRBJ2-5, with D possibly TRBD1 on 6 matching bases. Germline CDR1 reads MNHEY; CDR2 reads SVGAGI. This CDR3 is built from 15 residues. V was cut by 2 bases and J by 5 bases, with 15 bases left in between.

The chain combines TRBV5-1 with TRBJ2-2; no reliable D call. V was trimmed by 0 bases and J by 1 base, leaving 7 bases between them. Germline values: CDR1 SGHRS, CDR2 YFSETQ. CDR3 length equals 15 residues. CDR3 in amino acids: CASSLDGVNTGELFF. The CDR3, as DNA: TGCGCCAGCAGCTTGGATGGGGTGAACACCGGGGAGCTGTTTTTT.